Each of the 20 T cell receptor beta chains below was sequenced from the same sample in a study of identical twins. Each CDR3 protein is one row after TCRdb ran MiXCR on the 5' RACE reads. The sample records around 570,000 distinct CDR3 sequences, approximately 10% being singletons. These data were likewise used in another study, on yellow fever vaccine responses in identical twins.

Sequencing input: PBMCs. The receptor source for this set is a woman aged 18-29 years in good health.

The chain recombines TRBV5-1 with TRBJ1-1, with unresolved D. The CDR3 totals 14 residues. Trimming cost V 2 bases and J 7 bases, with 15 bases left between them. The germline gives CDR1 SGHRS, CDR2 YFSETQ. CDR3 protein: CASSLNSNRGEAFF. Written as DNA, the CDR3 is TGCGCCAGCAGCTTAAACAGTAATCGAGGTGAAGCTTTCTTT.

The chain links TRBV2 to TRBJ2-5, with 11 bases identical to TRBD2. The germline V gene has CDR1 SNHLY and CDR2 FYNNEI. The CDR3 has 16 residues. Germline trimming cut 6 bases from V and 2 bases from J; bases unmatched to any gene: 8. CDR3 region: CASRASGGLEQETQYF. CDR3 DNA: TGTGCCAGCAGGGCTAGCGGGGGGCTAGAGCAAGAGACCCAGTACTTC.

This clonotype was seen at least ten times. The J gene is TRBJ2-7, the V gene TRBV28; TRBD1 agrees at 7 bases. Germline lookup yields CDR1 MDHEN and CDR2 SYDVKM. Trimming removed 6 bases from V and 4 bases from J; junction bases left unmatched: 9. The CDR3 is made up of 14 amino acids. The chain's CDR3 is CASRRGTEIYEQYF. DNA of the CDR3: TGTGCCAGCAGGAGGGGGACAGAAATTTACGAGCAGTACTTC.

CDR3 sequence (DNA): TGTGCCAGCAGCTTCCTAGCGGGGGTCCTATCCTACGAGCAGTACTTC. As protein: CASSFLAGVLSYEQYF. The chain is built from TRBV7-3 and TRBJ2-7; TRBD2 aligns across 10 bases. The ends lost 3 bases at V and 1 base at J; junction bases unmatched: 6. The germline V gene encodes CDR1 SGHTA and CDR2 FQGTGA. The CDR3 length is 16 residues.

This clonotype was detected a few times. The chain recombines TRBV2 with TRBJ2-7, with 12 bases identical to TRBD1. Germline-derived CDR1 and CDR2 are SNHLY and FYNNEI. With 7 bases clipped from V and 7 bases from J, the junction kept 8 bases outside the gene matches. The CDR3 spans 14 residues. The CDR3: CASNPGQGAREQYF. CDR3 in DNA: TGTGCCAGCAACCCGGGACAGGGGGCCAGAGAGCAGTACTTC.

This clonotype occurred many times. The chain links TRBV4-3 to TRBJ2-7; D possibly corresponds to TRBD1 (5 bases). This CDR3 is built from 15 residues. Trimming removed 4 bases from V and 2 bases from J, with 15 bases in between. Germline V gene data show CDR1 as LGHNA and CDR2 as YSLEER. The CDR3 DNA is TGCGCCAGCAGCCGTGGTAGGGGCGCTACCTACGAGCAGTACTTC. It encodes CASSRGRGATYEQYF.

The V call is TRBV7-9, the J call TRBJ1-5; D unresolved. The CDR3 contains 12 residues. Per germline, CDR1 SEHNR and CDR2 FQNEAQ (reference sequence). The CDR3 DNA is TGTGCATGTGGAGAAGGCAATCAGCCCCAGCATTTT. Protein: CACGEGNQPQHF.

This chain connects TRBV3-1 to TRBJ2-7; 7 bases are shared with TRBD1. The CDR3 is made up of 16 amino acids. Germline loops: CDR1 LGHDT, CDR2 YNNKEL (reference sequence). V dropped 2 bases and J dropped 0; count of bases not matched to a gene: 7. The CDR3 is CASSQNLRDSSYEQYF. CDR3 DNA: TGTGCCAGCAGCCAAAATCTCCGGGACAGCTCCTACGAGCAGTACTTC.

The chain couples TRBV10-3 to TRBJ1-2; no firm D call. Germline-derived CDR1 and CDR2 are ENHRY and SYGVKD. Trimming took 3 bases from V and 3 from J, leaving 14 bases between them. The CDR3 length is 15 residues. CDR3 bases: TGTGCCATCAGTGAAGAGTTATCCCACTACTATGGCTACACCTTC. Its translation is CAISEELSHYYGYTF.

There are many counts of this clonotype. The V gene is TRBV5-1, the J gene TRBJ2-1, with 12 bases that match TRBD2. Germline CDR1 SGHRS, CDR2 YFSETQ. V shed 4 bases and J 7 bases; nucleotides not matched to a gene: 15. The CDR3 is made up of 18 amino acids. The CDR3 protein is CASSPVLQTSGGRNEQFF. CDR3 DNA: TGCGCCAGCAGCCCCGTATTACAGACTAGCGGGGGTAGGAATGAGCAGTTCTTC.

This chain connects TRBV30 to TRBJ2-7, with D hard to call. V was pared by 3 bases and J by 3 bases, with 6 bases between. This CDR3 spans 11 amino acids. Germline assignment: CDR1 GTSNPN and CDR2 SVGIG (reference sequence). CDR3 sequence: CAWRLLYEQYF. CDR3 sequence (DNA): TGTGCCTGGAGGTTGCTCTACGAGCAGTACTTC.

The chain joins TRBV2 to TRBJ2-7; maybe TRBD1 (6 bases). Between the trimmed V and J ends, which lost 4 bases and 6 bases, there was a span of 13 bases. Germline V lookup: CDR1 SNHLY, CDR2 FYNNEI. The CDR3 contains 13 residues. The CDR3 protein is CASSVNRAGEQYF. CDR3 coding DNA: TGTGCCAGCAGTGTAAACAGGGCTGGCGAGCAGTACTTC.

DNA for the CDR3: TGTACCCGCAGGACATCCTCGGGTGGGGGGACAGGAGACTCCTACGAGCAGTACTTC. It codes for CTRRTSSGGGTGDSYEQYF. The chain recombines TRBV6-7 with TRBJ2-7; 8 positions match TRBD1. TRBV6-7 falls under the ORF class, with uncertain function. CDR3 size: 19 residues.

This clonotype was counted many times. The chain links TRBV5-6 to TRBJ2-7; D is perhaps TRBD2 (5 bases). The CDR3 is made up of 15 amino acids. Germline lookup yields CDR1 SGHDT and CDR2 YYEEEE. Between the trimmed V and J ends, which lost 4 bases and 4 bases, there was a span of 18 bases. CDR3 sequence: CASSKSRGRFYEQYF. The DNA for the CDR3 is TGTGCCAGCAGCAAATCGAGAGGGCGTTTTTACGAGCAGTACTTC.

V gene TRBV7-9 combines with J gene TRBJ2-4, with TRBD2 matching over 7 bases. This CDR3 has 16 amino acids. J was trimmed by 1 base and V by 5 bases; bases with no gene match: 8. Germline values: CDR1 SEHNR, CDR2 FQNEAQ (reference sequence). The CDR3 sequence is CASSTGGGAAKNIQYF. The CDR3 DNA sequence: TGTGCCAGCAGCACGGGGGGAGGTGCGGCCAAAAACATTCAGTACTTC.

This clonotype has a handful of counts. The rearrangement uses TRBV7-9 and TRBJ2-7, with a possible D match to TRBD1 (6 bases). This CDR3 contains 16 residues. The germline V gene has CDR1 SEHNR and CDR2 FQNEAQ (reference sequence). The ends were cut back, 5 bases at V and 5 bases at J, with 22 bases in the middle. The CDR3 is CASSNLRAGANDEQYF. CDR3 in DNA: TGTGCCAGCAGCAATCTTAGAGCAGGGGCCAACGACGAGCAGTACTTC.

The V and J genes are TRBV27 and TRBJ2-5, with D possibly TRBD1 on 6 matching bases. Germline CDR1 is MNHEY and CDR2 is SMNVEV (reference sequence). V was pared by 2 bases and J by 11 bases, with 21 bases between. CDR3 length equals 15 residues. DNA of the CDR3: TGTGCCAGCAGTTTACACCTGGGGCCCGGCACAGGGCAGTACTTC. It codes for CASSLHLGPGTGQYF.

This clonotype was seen a handful of times. The V and J genes are TRBV10-3 and TRBJ2-7; 12 positions agree with TRBD1. After removal of 4 bases from V and 3 bases from J, the junction contained 4 bases not matched to a gene. The CDR3 runs to 15 residues. Germline-derived CDR1 and CDR2 are ENHRY and SYGVKD. In DNA form, the CDR3 reads TGTGCCATCAGTGCGGGACAGGGGGCCAACTACGAGCAGTACTTC. Translated: CAISAGQGANYEQYF.

This clonotype occurred a few times. This chain joins TRBV5-1 and TRBJ2-7; 9 bases are shared with TRBD1. This CDR3 is built from 16 residues. V lost 3 bases to trimming and J lost 7 bases; unmatched junction nucleotides: 14. Germline V gene data show CDR1 as SGHRS and CDR2 as YFSETQ. CDR3 protein: CASSSGTGPPAGEQYF. For the CDR3, the DNA is TGCGCCAGCAGCTCGGGGACAGGGCCCCCCGCCGGGGAGCAGTACTTC.

In this sample, this clonotype turned up a few times. This chain joins TRBV7-9 and TRBJ2-3; 11 bases fit TRBD2. Germline assignment: CDR1 SEHNR and CDR2 FQNEAQ (reference sequence). The trim removed 4 bases at V and 0 bases at J, leaving 6 bases unmatched. The CDR3 runs 17 residues. CDR3 bases: TGTGCCAGCAGCTGGCTAGCGGGGGGAACTAGCACAGATACGCAGTATTTT. This translates into CASSWLAGGTSTDTQYF. The variable domain in full, completed from reference TRBV7-9 and TRBJ2-3, reads DTGVSQNPRHKITKRGQNVTFRCDPISEHNRLYWYRQTLGQGPEFLTYFQNEAQLEKSRLLSDRFSAERPKGSFSTLEIQRTEQGDSAMYLCASSWLAGGTSTDTQYFGPGTRLTVL.